This T cell receptor (beta chain) was obtained from a study of Tregs in tolerant kidney transplant recipients. Thawed PBMCs were rested overnight at 37°C with around 180 IU/ml IL-2 before regulatory T cell sorting. TCRdb's copy holds only in-frame clones and misses some; the assay was immunoSEQ multiplex PCR. The sample has about 15,000 clones, roughly 75% seen once. The trim removed 0 bases at V and 8 bases at J, leaving 7 bases unmatched. The CDR3 runs 16 residues. CDR1 is MNHNS and CDR2 is SASEGT in the germline V gene. The sample was Tregs from blood, taken before the transplant. V is TRBV6-1 and J is TRBJ1-2; 12 positions agree with TRBD1. This TCR was sampled from a human donor who received a combined kidney and bone marrow transplant. CDR3 amino acids: CASSEAGPGQGAGYTF. In DNA form, the CDR3 reads TGTGCCAGCAGTGAAGCCGGGCCGGGACAGGGGGCCGGCTACACCTTC.